The next 23 T cell receptor beta chains were all read from a single sample in a study of control samples from healthy donors and cancer patients. Here immunoSEQ multiplex PCR was the method, and the copy in TCRdb shows in-frame clones only, minus some. The repertoire holds around 120,000 clones, with about 87% as singletons. Input material: blood. The source of these receptors is a man in his 60s in good health.

The chain links TRBV2 to TRBJ1-2, with D perhaps TRBD1 (5 bases). Trimming removed 8 bases at V and 5 bases at J, with 12 bases between. Germline loops: CDR1 SNHLY, CDR2 FYNNEI. The CDR3 is made up of 12 amino acids. CDR3 DNA: TGTGCCAGCTCCAGGGCTTCATATGGCTACACCTTC. This codes for CASSRASYGYTF.

The genes are TRBV19 and TRBJ2-4; 11 nucleotides line up with TRBD1. Trimming cost V 4 bases and J 3 bases; bases outside gene matches: 5. CDR3 size: 16 residues. Germline values: CDR1 LNHDA, CDR2 SQIVND (reference sequence). CDR3 protein: CASSTEDRGRKNIQYF. CDR3 DNA: TGTGCCAGTAGTACTGAGGACAGGGGGCGCAAAAACATTCAGTACTTC.

The chain has TRBV6-1 and TRBJ1-5, with D possibly matching TRBD1 (5 bases). V was trimmed by 0 bases and J by 3 bases, leaving 15 bases between them. This CDR3 has 17 residues. The germline gives CDR1 MNHNS, CDR2 SASEGT. DNA of the CDR3: TGTGCCAGCAGTGAAGCGCGGTTAGGGACCTACAATCAGCCCCAGCATTTT. It is translated as CASSEARLGTYNQPQHF.

The CDR3 DNA follows: TGTGCCAGCAGCTCCTTAGCGGGGGGGCCGGGAGATACGCAGTATTTT. Translating it yields CASSSLAGGPGDTQYF. The chain uses TRBV7-6 and TRBJ2-3; 11 positions match TRBD2. CDR1 and CDR2 (germline): SGHVS, FNYEAQ. Trimming at V came to 4 bases and at J to 5 bases, leaving 8 bases not matched to a gene. The CDR3 length is 16 residues.

J is TRBJ1-5 and V is TRBV2; no clear D. Germline CDR1 and CDR2: SNHLY and FYNNEI. The CDR3 extends over 14 amino acids. Trimming removed 3 bases from V and 0 bases from J, with 6 bases in between. The CDR3 DNA sequence: TGTGCCAGCAGTGACGAGCTTAGCAATCAGCCCCAGCATTTT. As protein: CASSDELSNQPQHF.

The V gene is TRBV19, the J gene TRBJ2-2, with D possibly matching TRBD2 (6 bases). CDR3 length: 15 amino acids. Germline CDR1 reads LNHDA; CDR2 reads SQIVND (reference sequence). V was clipped by 3 bases and J by 1 base, with 9 bases between them. In DNA form, the CDR3 reads TGTGCCAGTAGTATGTCGGGGGTGAACACCGGGGAGCTGTTTTTT. Protein: CASSMSGVNTGELFF.

This chain uses TRBV11-3 with TRBJ1-1; no definite D call. Looked up from germline, CDR1 is SGHNT and CDR2 is YENEEA. The V gene lost 2 bases and the J gene lost 1 base, with 5 bases spanning the gap. This CDR3 region has 13 residues. CDR3 amino acids: CASSLSGNTEAFF. The CDR3 DNA sequence: TGTGCCAGCAGCTTATCGGGGAACACTGAAGCTTTCTTT.

This chain connects TRBV5-1 to TRBJ2-3; D is undetermined. CDR1 and CDR2 (germline): SGHRS, YFSETQ. Between the trimmed V and J ends, which lost 1 base and 2 bases, there was a span of 8 bases. The CDR3 covers 14 residues. The DNA for the CDR3 is TGCGCCAGCAGCTTGACAGATCCCACAGATACGCAGTATTTT. This codes for CASSLTDPTDTQYF.

The chain links TRBV5-1 to TRBJ2-3, with unresolved D. Trimming shortened V by 2 bases and J by 2 bases, and 9 bases separated the two germline ends. Germline V gene data show CDR1 as SGHRS and CDR2 as YFSETQ. The CDR3 spans 14 residues. In DNA, the CDR3 is TGCGCCAGCAGCTTAAGGACCCACACAGATACGCAGTATTTT. Translation gives CASSLRTHTDTQYF. Full variable domain (outside the CDR3, taken from reference TRBV5-1 and TRBJ2-3): KAGVTQTPRYLIKTRGQQVTLSCSPISGHRSVSWYQQTPGQGLQFLFEYFSETQRNKGNFPGRFSGRQFSNSRSEMNVSTLELGDSALYLCASSLRTHTDTQYFGPGTRLTVL.

This clone was observed a single time. The chain links TRBV6-1 to TRBJ1-2; D not certain. The CDR3 spans 14 residues. Germline CDR1 MNHNS, CDR2 SASEGT. V lost 2 bases, J lost 6 bases, and 13 bases lay in between. The CDR3 DNA reads as TGTGCCAGCAGTGAAACTGCGGGGTGGAATGGCTACACCTTC. Translated: CASSETAGWNGYTF.

The genes are TRBV6-1 and TRBJ2-1; a weak D match, TRBD1 (6 bases). The CDR3 loop spans 16 amino acids. V dropped 1 base and J dropped 7 bases, with 17 bases sitting between them. Germline assignment: CDR1 MNHNS and CDR2 SASEGT. The CDR3 protein is CASSEGWGTQLNEQFF. DNA of the CDR3: TGTGCCAGCAGTGAAGGGTGGGGGACACAGTTGAATGAGCAGTTCTTC.

This chain connects TRBV4-3 to TRBJ2-6; the match to TRBD1 covers 10 bases. The CDR3 spans 20 residues. The germline CDR1 and CDR2 sequences are LGHNA and YSLEER. J was trimmed by 1 base and V by 1 base; bases with no gene match: 10. As DNA, the CDR3 is TGCGCCAGCAGCCAAGCTTGGACAGGGGGGCCTCGATCTGGGGCCAACGTCCTGACTTTC. It is translated as CASSQAWTGGPRSGANVLTF.

This clone was counted once. This sequence joins TRBV7-9 and TRBJ2-7; D is perhaps TRBD1 (6 bases). Germline-derived CDR1 and CDR2 are SEHNR and FQNEAQ (reference sequence). The V end lost 1 base, the J end lost 5 bases, and 12 bases lay between the germline ends. The CDR3 spans 14 residues. This chain's CDR3 is CASSLVGGSHEQYF. For the CDR3, the DNA is TGTGCCAGCAGCTTAGTAGGGGGAAGCCACGAGCAGTACTTC.

The chain carries TRBV6-5 and TRBJ2-5, with D unclear. Germline CDR1 reads MNHEY; CDR2 reads SVGAGI. With 6 bases removed from V and 3 bases from J, the gap between germline ends came to 11 bases. The CDR3 is 13 amino acids. The chain's CDR3 is CASRVSWEETQYF. DNA of the CDR3: TGTGCCAGCAGGGTTTCGTGGGAAGAGACCCAGTACTTC.

The V and J genes are TRBV7-9 and TRBJ1-4; D gene unclear. The CDR3 consists of 13 residues. Trimming stripped 7 bases from V and 7 bases from J, with 13 bases between. Germline loops: CDR1 SEHNR, CDR2 FQNEAQ (reference sequence). In DNA, the CDR3 is TGTGCCAGCACCCACTGGCAGGCTGAAAAACTGTTTTTT. Protein sequence: CASTHWQAEKLFF.

The genes are TRBV12-3 or TRBV12-4 and TRBJ1-1, with D unresolved. The V gene lost 6 bases and the J gene lost 0 bases, with 8 bases spanning the gap. CDR3 length: 13 residues. The DNA of the CDR3 is TGTGCCAGCAGCTATCAGGTGAACACTGAAGCTTTCTTT. It codes for CASSYQVNTEAFF.

The CDR3 region has the DNA TGTGCCAGCAGCTTATCGAGGGGGTATAATTCACCCCTCCACTTT. Encoded protein: CASSLSRGYNSPLHF. The rearrangement links TRBV7-9 to TRBJ1-6, with D possibly TRBD1 on 6 matching bases. The CDR3 has 15 residues. Germline CDR1 and CDR2: SEHNR and FQNEAQ (reference sequence). Trimming took off 2 bases at V and 4 bases at J, with 9 bases between the two ends.

V gene TRBV18 combines with J gene TRBJ2-2, with D unclear. CDR1 KGHSH and CDR2 LQKENI come from the germline V gene. Trimming removed 5 bases from V and 0 bases from J, with 10 bases in between. The CDR3 extends over 15 amino acids. The CDR3 protein is CASSSRASNTGELFF. The CDR3 nucleotides read TGTGCCAGCTCATCCCGGGCCTCGAACACCGGGGAGCTGTTTTTT. The whole variable domain, filled in from reference TRBV18 and TRBJ2-2, reads NAGVMQNPRHLVRRRGQEARLRCSPMKGHSHVYWYRQLPEEGLKFMVYLQKENIIDESGMPKERFSAEFPKEGPSILRIQQVVRGDSAAYFCASSSRASNTGELFFGEGSRLTVL.

This clone was seen once. The CDR3 region has the DNA TGCGCCAGCAGCACACAGACTGCCTCCTACGAGCAGTACTTC. Amino acids: CASSTQTASYEQYF. The chain uses TRBV5-1 and TRBJ2-7; D uncertain. There are 14 residues in the CDR3. Germline V gene lookup returns CDR1 SGHRS and CDR2 YFSETQ. V was cut by 4 bases and J by 0 bases, with 11 bases left in between.

The chain combines TRBV28 with TRBJ1-3; TRBD1 matches 9 bases. The CDR3 is 14 residues long. Germline V gene data show CDR1 as MDHEN and CDR2 as SYDVKM. The junction had 4 bases not matched to a gene; V was cut back by 6 bases and J by 4 bases. The CDR3 coding sequence is TGTGCCAGCAGCCACAGGGGGCCAGGAAACACCATATATTTT. Translation gives CASSHRGPGNTIYF.

The chain couples TRBV7-9 to TRBJ2-3; TRBD2 agrees at 9 bases. The CDR3 spans 16 residues. Germline values: CDR1 SEHNR, CDR2 FQNEAQ (reference sequence). The ends lost 0 bases at V and 1 base at J; junction bases unmatched: 2. The CDR3 DNA is TGTGCCAGCAGCTTAGCGGCTAGCGGGGGCACAGATACGCAGTATTTT. This codes for CASSLAASGGTDTQYF.

The rearrangement links TRBV18 to TRBJ1-5; maybe TRBD1 (5 bases). CDR3 size: 12 residues. Germline V gene lookup returns CDR1 KGHSH and CDR2 LQKENI. Trimming stripped 3 bases from V and 7 bases from J, with 7 bases between. For the CDR3, the DNA is TGTGCCAGCTCACCGGGGGAGCAGCCCCAGCATTTT. It encodes CASSPGEQPQHF. Drawing the rest from reference TRBV18 and TRBJ1-5, the complete variable domain is NAGVMQNPRHLVRRRGQEARLRCSPMKGHSHVYWYRQLPEEGLKFMVYLQKENIIDESGMPKERFSAEFPKEGPSILRIQQVVRGDSAAYFCASSPGEQPQHFGDGTRLSIL.

The table lists this clone with a count of one. The CDR3 coding sequence is TGTGCCAGCAGCAGGAACACTGAAGCTTTCTTT. Translated: CASSRNTEAFF. The chain is built from TRBV28 and TRBJ1-1; D is ambiguous. The CDR3 spans 11 residues. V was clipped by 6 bases and J by 1 base, with 3 bases between them. Germline CDR1 and CDR2: MDHEN and SYDVKM.